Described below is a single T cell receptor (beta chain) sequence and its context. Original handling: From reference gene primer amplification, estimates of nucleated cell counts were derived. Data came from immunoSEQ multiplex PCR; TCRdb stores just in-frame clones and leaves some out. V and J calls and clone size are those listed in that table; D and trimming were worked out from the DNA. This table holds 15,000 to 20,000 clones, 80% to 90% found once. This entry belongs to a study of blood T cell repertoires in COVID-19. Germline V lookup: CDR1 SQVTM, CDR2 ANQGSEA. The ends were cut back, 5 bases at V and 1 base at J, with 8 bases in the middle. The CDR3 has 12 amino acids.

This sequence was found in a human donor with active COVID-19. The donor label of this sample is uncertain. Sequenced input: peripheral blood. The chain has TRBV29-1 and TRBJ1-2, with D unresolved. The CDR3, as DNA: TGCAGCGTTCTAGAAAATAACTATGGCTACACCTTC. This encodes CSVLENNYGYTF.